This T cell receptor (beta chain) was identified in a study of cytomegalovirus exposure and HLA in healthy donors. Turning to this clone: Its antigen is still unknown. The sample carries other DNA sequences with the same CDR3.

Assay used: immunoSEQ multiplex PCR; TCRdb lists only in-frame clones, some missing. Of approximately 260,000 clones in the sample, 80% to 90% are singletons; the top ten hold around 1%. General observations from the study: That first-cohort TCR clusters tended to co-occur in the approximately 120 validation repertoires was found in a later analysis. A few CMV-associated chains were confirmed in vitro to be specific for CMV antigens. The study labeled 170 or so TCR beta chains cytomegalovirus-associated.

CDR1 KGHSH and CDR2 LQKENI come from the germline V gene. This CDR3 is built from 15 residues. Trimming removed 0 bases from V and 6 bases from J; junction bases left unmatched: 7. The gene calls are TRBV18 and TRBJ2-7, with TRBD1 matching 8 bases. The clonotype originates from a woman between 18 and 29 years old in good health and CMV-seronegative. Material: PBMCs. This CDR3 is CASSPPTGATGEQYF. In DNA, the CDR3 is TGTGCCAGCTCACCACCGACAGGGGCGACCGGCGAGCAGTACTTC.